Below are 30 T cell receptor beta chains sequenced from a single sample in a study of vaccination and CD4 T cells after COVID-19. Their antigens remain unidentified. Oncomine TCR Beta short-read sequencing was applied to DNA from cultured CD4+ T cells. TCRdb passed the PCR reads through MiXCR, listing each CDR3 protein once. The sample lists under 9,500 distinct CDR3 sequences, about 42% occurring once. Regarding treatment: roughly 10-day PBMC culture with coronavirus spike peptide pools or control peptides (ViraFEST assay). Investigators obtained the unexposed donor's CD4+ T cells before the COVID-19 pandemic (2011-2018). The material sequenced was CD4+ T cells from blood, cultured in vitro. The source is a human donor in good health.

The chain recombines TRBV20-1 with TRBJ1-5; 8 bases are a match to TRBD1. J gave up 10 bases and V 0 bases, and 11 bases lay outside the gene matches. The CDR3 has 15 amino acids. CDR1 is DFQATT and CDR2 is SNEGSKA in the germline V gene (reference sequence). The chain's CDR3 is CSARDRGLVMGPQHF. DNA for the CDR3: TGCAGTGCTAGAGACAGGGGGCTGGTGATGGGACCCCAGCATTTT.

This clonotype was observed a handful of times. The V gene is TRBV15, the J gene TRBJ2-3; D might be TRBD1 or TRBD2, each matching 7 bases. In germline, CDR1 is LNHNV, CDR2 YYDKDF (reference sequence). Trimming removed 3 bases at V and 4 bases at J, with 17 bases between. The CDR3 runs 16 residues. The CDR3 bases are TGTGCCACCAGCAGGACCCAGGGGGGGTGGGCAGATACGCAGTATTTT. Protein sequence: CATSRTQGGWADTQYF.

The chain recombines TRBV7-2 with TRBJ2-1; 10 bases line up with TRBD2. Germline V lookup: CDR1 SGHTA, CDR2 FQGNSA. V shed 2 bases and J 4 bases; nucleotides not matched to a gene: 5. This CDR3 is built from 16 residues. The CDR3 region has the DNA TGTGCCAGCAGCTTACAAGCGGGGGGGCTTTACAATGAGCAGTTCTTC. Translated, it gives CASSLQAGGLYNEQFF.

This clonotype has more than one count but fewer than ten. The chain employs TRBV20-1 and TRBJ2-4; 7 nucleotides line up with TRBD1. V lost 1 base to trimming and J lost 2 bases; unmatched junction nucleotides: 8. The CDR3 runs to 16 residues. Germline CDR1 DFQATT, CDR2 SNEGSKA (reference sequence). CDR3 sequence (DNA): TGCAGTGCTAGAGTATTTAAGGGGGCGACCAAAAACATTCAGTACTTC. Translating it yields CSARVFKGATKNIQYF.

The gene calls are TRBV5-1 and TRBJ2-1, with 9 bases lining up with TRBD2. The CDR3 spans 17 residues. Germline assignment: CDR1 SGHRS and CDR2 YFSETQ. V trimming: 2 bases; J trimming: 8 bases; junction bases outside the gene matches: 14. CDR3 sequence: CASSFTAGGPVGDEQFF. CDR3 bases: TGCGCCAGCAGCTTTACGGCGGGAGGGCCTGTCGGGGATGAGCAGTTCTTC.

The chain carries TRBV11-2 and TRBJ1-5; 7 nucleotides align to TRBD1. This CDR3 has 16 amino acids. Per germline, CDR1 SGHAT and CDR2 FQNNGV. The V and J ends lost 5 bases and 7 bases, in that order; junction bases with no gene match: 14. In DNA, the CDR3 is TGTGCCAGCAGCCCTCGACAGGGAGGAACTGGGCAGCCCCAGCATTTT. Encoded protein: CASSPRQGGTGQPQHF. Filled out from reference TRBV11-2 and TRBJ1-5, the complete variable domain reads EAGVAQSPRYKIIEKRQSVAFWCNPISGHATLYWYQQILGQGPKLLIQFQNNGVVDDSQLPKDRFSAERLKGVDSTLKIQPAKLEDSAVYLCASSPRQGGTGQPQHFGDGTRLSIL.

V and J are TRBV5-4 and TRBJ2-5, with D perhaps TRBD2 (5 bases). The V gene lost 3 bases and the J gene lost 3 bases, with 9 bases spanning the gap. Germline values: CDR1 SGHNT, CDR2 YYREEE (reference sequence). This CDR3 spans 13 amino acids. The DNA for the CDR3 is TGTGCCAGCAGCTCTACTAGAGAAGAGACCCAGTACTTC. Its translation: CASSSTREETQYF.

The chain links TRBV6-5 to TRBJ2-1; D is ambiguous. Germline V gene lookup returns CDR1 MNHEY and CDR2 SVGAGI. This CDR3 is 15 amino acids long. V lost 4 bases and J lost 0, with 10 bases in between. DNA for the CDR3: TGTGCCAGCAGTTTAGACGCGAGCTCCTACAATGAGCAGTTCTTC. It is translated as CASSLDASSYNEQFF.

The chain has TRBV19 and TRBJ1-1, with a weak D call TRBD1 (5 bases). This CDR3 spans 13 amino acids. V lost 5 bases to trimming and J lost 7 bases, with 14 bases between them. Germline V gives CDR1 LNHDA, CDR2 SQIVND (reference sequence). The CDR3 reads CASSVRTMNEAFF. The CDR3 DNA reads TGTGCCAGTAGTGTCCGGACAATGAATGAAGCTTTCTTT.

The table lists this clonotype with a few counts. V usage is TRBV20-1 and J usage is TRBJ2-5; TRBD2 agrees at 7 bases. The J segment lost 3 bases and the V segment lost 0 bases, leaving 1 base of the junction unmatched. CDR1 and CDR2 (germline): DFQATT, SNEGSKA (reference sequence). This CDR3 region has 13 residues. The CDR3, as DNA: TGCAGTGCTAGAGAGGGGGGGAAAGAGACCCAGTACTTC. Its protein is CSAREGGKETQYF.

Only a few counts were recorded for this clonotype. This sequence joins TRBV7-8 and TRBJ2-7, with 9 bases lining up with TRBD2. The CDR3 has 15 residues. Germline loops: CDR1 SGHVS, CDR2 FQNEAQ. V gave up 1 base and J gave up 4 bases; unmatched junction bases: 5. In nucleotides, the CDR3 is TGTGCCAGCAGCTTAGAGACTAGCGGCGTTTACGAGCAGTACTTC. Amino acid sequence: CASSLETSGVYEQYF.

This clonotype was counted only a few times. The chain combines TRBV29-1 with TRBJ1-2; D possibly corresponds to TRBD1 (5 bases). V was pared by 4 bases and J by 3 bases, with 12 bases between. CDR1 is SQVTM, CDR2 ANQGSEA, per germline. The CDR3 loop spans 13 amino acids. The CDR3 protein is CSVGLGAYYGYTF. CDR3 coding DNA: TGCAGCGTTGGTCTTGGGGCTTACTATGGCTACACCTTC.

This clonotype has just a few counts. V and J are TRBV7-2 and TRBJ2-2, with D maybe TRBD2 (6 bases). Per germline, CDR1 SGHTA and CDR2 FQGNSA. The CDR3 covers 13 residues. Trimming cost V 1 base and J 7 bases, with 7 bases left between them. Here the CDR3 DNA reads TGTGCCAGCAGCTTAGGGGGGGTCGGGGAGCTGTTTTTT. It codes for CASSLGGVGELFF.

The V call is TRBV5-4, the J call TRBJ1-2; D is possibly TRBD1 (5 bases). Trimming took 4 bases from V and 5 from J, leaving 18 bases between them. The germline V gene has CDR1 SGHNT and CDR2 YYREEE (reference sequence). This CDR3 contains 15 residues. The CDR3 spells CASSGDTGRSYGYTF. CDR3 nucleotides: TGTGCCAGCAGCGGCGACACGGGACGGTCATATGGCTACACCTTC.

This chain links TRBV24-1 with TRBJ1-1, with a weak D call TRBD1 (5 bases). The CDR3 sequence is 11 residues long. Germline lookup yields CDR1 KGHDR and CDR2 SFDVKD. Trimming shortened V by 9 bases and J by 4 bases, and 8 bases separated the two germline ends. CDR3 sequence reads: CATSRGTEAFF. The CDR3 DNA is TGTGCCACCTCGAGGGGCACTGAAGCTTTCTTT.

This clonotype has only a few counts. The CDR3 region is CASSFRLAGAVYEQYF. In nucleotides, the CDR3 is TGTGCCAGCAGTTTCAGACTAGCGGGAGCAGTGTACGAGCAGTACTTC. The rearrangement joins TRBV27 to TRBJ2-7; 12 nucleotides line up with TRBD2. The germline V gene has CDR1 MNHEY and CDR2 SMNVEV (reference sequence). The ends lost 3 bases at V and 4 bases at J; junction bases unmatched: 7. The CDR3 consists of 16 residues.

The rearrangement links TRBV20-1 to TRBJ1-2; no clear D. Germline V CDR1 and CDR2: DFQATT, SNEGSKA (reference sequence). Trimming removed 0 bases from V and 1 base from J, with 9 bases in between. The CDR3 runs 14 residues. CDR3 region: CSARDKGGNYGYTF. The CDR3 coding sequence is TGCAGTGCTAGAGACAAGGGCGGTAACTATGGCTACACCTTC.

This clonotype was found a few times. J is TRBJ2-5 and V is TRBV5-1; a possible D gene is TRBD2 (7 bases). The CDR3 length is 14 residues. Between the trimmed V and J ends, which lost 3 bases and 1 base, there was a span of 10 bases. The V gene's germline CDR1 is SGHRS and CDR2 YFSETQ. This chain's CDR3 is CASSWGGPQETQYF. For the CDR3, the DNA is TGCGCCAGCAGCTGGGGGGGGCCCCAAGAGACCCAGTACTTC.

This chain connects TRBV2 to TRBJ2-7, with D perhaps assigned TRBD1 or TRBD2 (6 bases each). Germline V gives CDR1 SNHLY, CDR2 FYNNEI. V dropped 6 bases and J dropped 7 bases, with 22 bases sitting between them. This CDR3 spans 15 amino acids. The CDR3 sequence is CASRESGGRGGEQYF. As DNA, the CDR3 is TGTGCCAGCAGAGAATCAGGAGGCCGAGGGGGGGAGCAGTACTTC.

The gene calls are TRBV10-3 and TRBJ1-1; 7 bases line up with TRBD1. Germline loops: CDR1 ENHRY, CDR2 SYGVKD. The CDR3 is 13 residues long. Trimming removed 11 bases from V and 2 bases from J; junction bases left unmatched: 8. CDR3 protein: CAVKGQTNTEAFF. CDR3 nucleotides: TGTGCCGTCAAGGGACAGACTAACACTGAAGCTTTCTTT.

The V and J genes are TRBV20-1 and TRBJ1-6; TRBD1 matches at 9 bases. Germline CDR1 reads DFQATT; CDR2 reads SNEGSKA (reference sequence). The CDR3 sequence is 15 residues long. V was pared by 6 bases and J by 9 bases, with 12 bases of the junction left unmatched. CDR3 bases: TGCAGTGCAAAAATCGGGGACAGGGATGCTTCACCCCTCCACTTT. As protein: CSAKIGDRDASPLHF.

As concerns this clonotype: A junction end diverges from the germline sequence, so it may reflect a read error. The chain has TRBV7-8 and TRBJ1-1; unclear D gene. The germline CDR1 and CDR2 sequences are SGHVS and FQNEAQ. The CDR3 has 14 residues. This CDR3 is CASSLVQVNSEAFF. CDR3 nucleotides: TGTGCCAGCAGCTTAGTTCAGGTTAACAGTGAAGCTTTCTTT. Supplemented by reference TRBV7-8 and TRBJ1-1, the full variable domain reads GAGVSQSPRYKVAKRGQDVALRCDPISGHVSLFWYQQALGQGPEFLTYFQNEAQLDKSGLPSDRFFAERPEGSVSTLKIQRTQQEDSAVYLCASSLVQVNSEAFFGQGTRLTVV.

The chain employs TRBV2 and TRBJ2-1; D gene unclear. The CDR3 totals 14 residues. The germline V gene encodes CDR1 SNHLY and CDR2 FYNNEI. V was clipped by 3 bases and J by 9 bases, with 15 bases between them. In DNA form, the CDR3 reads TGTGCCAGCAGTGAGGAGTCTCTCGGCAGTGAGCAGTTCTTC. Translating it yields CASSEESLGSEQFF. Combining the CDR3 with reference TRBV2 and TRBJ2-1 gives the whole variable domain EPEVTQTPSHQVTQMGQEVILRCVPISNHLYFYWYRQILGQKVEFLVSFYNNEISEKSEIFDDQFSVERPDGSNFTLKIRSTKLEDSAMYFCASSEESLGSEQFFGPGTRLTVL.

The chain is built from TRBV6-1 and TRBJ1-6, with TRBD1 matching over 7 bases. Germline loops: CDR1 MNHNS, CDR2 SASEGT. J was trimmed by 10 bases and V by 7 bases; bases with no gene match: 13. The CDR3 covers 15 residues. For the CDR3, the DNA is TGTGCCAGCAAGGAAAAAGGGGGCAAGGGGTCACCCCTCCACTTT. It encodes CASKEKGGKGSPLHF.

The V call is TRBV18, the J call TRBJ2-1; 7 nucleotides align to TRBD2. The CDR3 spans 15 residues. The V gene's germline CDR1 is KGHSH and CDR2 LQKENI. The V and J ends lost 5 bases and 2 bases, in that order; junction bases with no gene match: 6. CDR3 sequence reads: CASSSSGITYNEQFF. The CDR3 DNA sequence: TGTGCCAGCTCATCTAGCGGTATAACCTACAATGAGCAGTTCTTC. Full variable domain (outside the CDR3, taken from reference TRBV18 and TRBJ2-1): NAGVMQNPRHLVRRRGQEARLRCSPMKGHSHVYWYRQLPEEGLKFMVYLQKENIIDESGMPKERFSAEFPKEGPSILRIQQVVRGDSAAYFCASSSSGITYNEQFFGPGTRLTVL.

V is TRBV6-2 or TRBV6-3 and J is TRBJ2-7; D not certain. V lost 5 bases and J lost 2, with 7 bases in between. CDR1 is MNHEY, CDR2 SVGEGT, per germline. The CDR3 runs 12 residues. The CDR3 sequence: CASSRGTYEQYF. CDR3 nucleotide sequence: TGTGCCAGCAGTCGCGGAACCTACGAGCAGTACTTC.

The chain combines TRBV5-4 with TRBJ2-3; D is unresolved. The germline CDR1 and CDR2 sequences are SGHNT and YYREEE (reference sequence). The CDR3 has 16 amino acids. Trimming stripped 0 bases from V and 0 bases from J, with 11 bases between. In nucleotides, the CDR3 is TGTGCCAGCAGCTTGGGTCCTACACCTAGCACAGATACGCAGTATTTT. Amino acids: CASSLGPTPSTDTQYF.

This clonotype appeared a few times. This chain links TRBV20-1 with TRBJ2-7, with TRBD1 matching over 7 bases. The CDR3 sequence is 15 residues long. Germline trimming cut 5 bases from V and 0 bases from J; bases unmatched to any gene: 10. CDR1 and CDR2 from the germline V gene are DFQATT and SNEGSKA (reference sequence). As DNA, the CDR3 is TGCAGTGCTCCTGCGACAGGGATAAGCTCCTACGAGCAGTACTTC. Amino acid sequence: CSAPATGISSYEQYF.

DNA for the CDR3: TGCAGTGCTACCAGACTGGAAAACAATCAGCCCCAGCATTTT. Protein sequence: CSATRLENNQPQHF. The chain has TRBV20-1 and TRBJ1-5; D unresolved. The CDR3 length is 14 residues. V was shortened by 4 bases and J by 3 bases, with 13 bases between the two germline ends. Germline CDR1 is DFQATT and CDR2 is SNEGSKA (reference sequence).

The genes are TRBV5-6 and TRBJ1-6; tentative D call: TRBD1 (6 bases). Trimming removed 2 bases from V and 7 bases from J, with 10 bases in between. Germline loops: CDR1 SGHDT, CDR2 YYEEEE. This CDR3 has 14 residues. CDR3 bases: TGTGCCAGCAGCTTCGGGACAAGCAATTCACCCCTCCACTTT. This encodes CASSFGTSNSPLHF.